A single sample gave rise to the 16 T cell receptor beta chains below, sequenced in a study of cytomegalovirus exposure and HLA in healthy donors. PCR amplification relied on 60 Vbeta primers (plus 13 Jbeta primers). Using immunoSEQ multiplex PCR, the repertoire was profiled, and TCRdb retains in-frame clones only, with some absent. The sample shows some 170,000 clones, 75% to 85% of them seen only once. Source material: PBMCs. These TCRs come from a woman aged 18-29 years in good health and CMV-seropositive.

The chain links TRBV4-3 to TRBJ1-2; D is uncertain. Trimming removed 0 bases at V and 6 bases at J, with 14 bases between. The CDR3 contains 15 residues. Germline V lookup: CDR1 LGHNA, CDR2 YSLEER. CDR3 residues: CASSQDSTGGDGYTF. The CDR3 DNA reads as TGCGCCAGCAGCCAAGATTCGACGGGCGGGGATGGCTACACCTTC.

The chain combines TRBV10-3 with TRBJ1-2; D ambiguous. V was clipped by 4 bases and J by 2 bases, with 14 bases between them. This CDR3 is built from 15 residues. In germline, CDR1 is ENHRY, CDR2 SYGVKD. The CDR3: CAISGGQRKNYGYTF. The CDR3 DNA follows: TGTGCCATCAGTGGAGGGCAGAGGAAAAACTATGGCTACACCTTC.

This chain connects TRBV19 to TRBJ1-5; D not resolved. This CDR3 region has 13 residues. V was cut by 4 bases and J by 7 bases, with 11 bases left in between. The V gene's germline CDR1 is LNHDA and CDR2 SQIVND (reference sequence). The CDR3 here is CASSTGRGQPQHF. Here the CDR3 DNA reads TGTGCCAGTAGTACGGGCCGAGGGCAGCCCCAGCATTTT.

The chain employs TRBV5-4 and TRBJ2-3; 8 nucleotides align to TRBD2. This CDR3 is 16 amino acids long. Germline CDR1 SGHNT, CDR2 YYREEE (reference sequence). The V segment lost 0 bases and the J segment 3 bases; nucleotides outside the gene matches: 6. CDR3 protein: CASSLDRGGPTDTQYF. The CDR3 DNA is TGTGCCAGCAGCTTGGATCGGGGGGGGCCTACAGATACGCAGTATTTT.

This clone was detected many times. This chain connects TRBV27 to TRBJ2-2, with 10 bases identical to TRBD2. The germline gives CDR1 MNHEY, CDR2 SMNVEV (reference sequence). Trimming at V came to 5 bases and at J to 7 bases, leaving 13 bases not matched to a gene. This CDR3 has 17 residues. The CDR3 DNA reads as TGTGCCAGCAGTCCCCCCCTGGAGGAGCGGGGGGGCGGGGAGCTGTTTTTT. Protein: CASSPPLEERGGGELFF.

The V gene is TRBV25-1, the J gene TRBJ1-2, with D possibly being TRBD1 (5 bases). Germline V gives CDR1 MGHDK, CDR2 SYGVNS. V lost 10 bases and J lost 4, with 13 bases in between. The CDR3 sequence is 12 residues long. The DNA for the CDR3 is TGTGCCACCATGGATGGGGCCTATGGCTACACCTTC. Translated: CATMDGAYGYTF.

This clone was seen more than once but under ten times. The genes are TRBV4-2 and TRBJ1-2, with TRBD1 matching over 9 bases. Germline assignment: CDR1 LGHNA and CDR2 YNFKEQ. The CDR3 consists of 16 residues. J gave up 4 bases and V 4 bases, and 10 bases lay outside the gene matches. CDR3 nucleotide sequence: TGTGCCAGCAGCCCCACAGGGGGCGGGATGGGCTATGGCTACACCTTC. Amino acid sequence: CASSPTGGGMGYGYTF.

The genes are TRBV4-1 and TRBJ1-6; 7 bases are a match to TRBD1. There are 17 residues in the CDR3. The J segment lost 0 bases and the V segment lost 4 bases, leaving 6 bases of the junction unmatched. Germline-derived CDR1 and CDR2 are MGHRA and YSYEKL. The CDR3 reads CASSLRDRSSYNSPLHF. CDR3 coding DNA: TGCGCCAGCAGCCTACGGGACAGAAGCTCCTATAATTCACCCCTCCACTTT.

Regarding this clone: One end of the junction varies from germline; a read error may be responsible. This chain links TRBV5-6 with TRBJ2-1; 9 bases line up with TRBD1. CDR1 is SGHDT and CDR2 is YYEEEE in the germline V gene. The CDR3 extends over 17 amino acids. The CDR3, as DNA: TGTGCCAGCAGCTTAGACAGGGGGATTAGCTCCTGCAATGAGCAGTTCTTC. It encodes CASSLDRGISSCNEQFF.

This chain connects TRBV14 to TRBJ2-7, with D unresolved. The CDR3 contains 12 residues. V was pared by 4 bases and J by 2 bases, with 6 bases between. Germline V gives CDR1 SGHDN, CDR2 FVKESK. The CDR3 DNA is TGTGCCAGCAGCCTCCGGGCCTACGAGCAGTACTTC. This codes for CASSLRAYEQYF.

J is TRBJ2-7 and V is TRBV6-5; 12 bases are shared with TRBD1. With V trimmed by 0 bases and J by 3 bases, 3 bases remained unmatched. The CDR3 sequence is 16 residues long. Germline-derived CDR1 and CDR2 are MNHEY and SVGAGI. CDR3 DNA: TGTGCCAGCAGTTACTCCGGGACAGGGGGCAACTACGAGCAGTACTTC. Its translation: CASSYSGTGGNYEQYF.

The chain has TRBV6-1 and TRBJ2-2; 9 nucleotides line up with TRBD1. Germline lookup yields CDR1 MNHNS and CDR2 SASEGT. This CDR3 has 15 amino acids. J gave up 8 bases and V 2 bases, and 6 bases lay outside the gene matches. CDR3: CASSETRTGVGELFF. The CDR3 nucleotides are TGTGCCAGCAGTGAAACACGGACAGGGGTAGGGGAGCTGTTTTTT.

The chain is built from TRBV7-6 and TRBJ2-7, with 7 bases lining up with TRBD1. CDR1 is SGHVS and CDR2 is FNYEAQ in the germline V gene. With 4 bases clipped from V and 3 bases from J, the junction kept 15 bases outside the gene matches. The CDR3 sequence is 17 residues long. In DNA, the CDR3 is TGTGCCAGCAGCTCCACACCGCCGTCGACAGGGATCTACGAGCAGTACTTC. Residues: CASSSTPPSTGIYEQYF.

This chain connects TRBV4-2 to TRBJ1-6, with D tentatively TRBD1 (6 bases). The CDR3 loop spans 17 amino acids. Germline CDR1 reads LGHNA; CDR2 reads YNFKEQ. The V end was cut by 0 bases, the J end by 3 bases, with 12 bases between. The CDR3 nucleotides read TGTGCCAGCAGCCAAGATCAGGGGATTCTCTATAATTCACCCCTCCACTTT. Translation: CASSQDQGILYNSPLHF.

This sequence joins TRBV19 and TRBJ2-3, with D uncertain. Germline CDR1 is LNHDA and CDR2 is SQIVND (reference sequence). This CDR3 is built from 15 residues. V was clipped by 3 bases and J by 1 base, with 11 bases between them. CDR3 bases: TGTGCCAGTAGTATGAGGTTTTGGGGCACAGATACGCAGTATTTT. Translated: CASSMRFWGTDTQYF.

The chain recombines TRBV27 with TRBJ1-5; 8 bases line up with TRBD1. Trimming removed 7 bases from V and 4 bases from J; junction bases left unmatched: 9. This CDR3 has 15 residues. Looked up from germline, CDR1 is MNHEY and CDR2 is SMNVEV (reference sequence). DNA of the CDR3: TGTGCCAGCAAACCCGGGACAGGCCGTAATCAGCCCCAGCATTTT. Translated: CASKPGTGRNQPQHF.